The text below deals with one T cell receptor (beta chain). What antigen it recognizes has not been identified. No much larger clonotype is one base removed from it; base qualities were not supplied. In addition, sequencing in three donor pairs included unstimulated CD8+ effector memory subsets alongside CD4+ naive, CD8+ naive, CD8+ TEMRA and CD4+ memory subsets. Sorted unstimulated T cells and proliferating T cells recovered from mixed lymphocyte reactions underwent TCRbeta CDR3 sequencing. Fresh whole blood from some eleven HLA-typed healthy donors was used to isolate PBMCs. Library preparation employed the immunoSEQ multiplex PCR assay. Each sample had 9 x 10^4 or so TCR templates assayed by the deep sequencing platform. Genomic DNA extracted from sorted T cells was used for TCRbeta CDR3 sequencing. Processing in the source paper ran as follows. The R programming language was used for clonal analysis of the TCRbeta CDR3 data. Alloreactive CD4+ and CD8+ clones were defined by comparing unstimulated samples with post-reaction CFSE-low samples. Alloreactive CD4+ clones were assigned to regulatory or non-regulatory origin by matching sequences to sorted unstimulated Treg and non-Treg repertoires. Imported from immuneACCESS, the table was reduced by TCRdb to in-frame sequences with V and J called. These copies leave out some clones; in studies compared against another copy, an unresolved V gene accounts for under half, and the cause of the remainder is not known. That table gives V, J and clone size, and the DNA gave D and trimming. For this sample there are some 64,000 clones; 70% to 80% appear just once. About 0.41% of the sample is taken by the ten largest.

The data were obtained in a study of siplizumab effects on memory and regulatory T cells (dated by TCRdb to the late 2010s). As for the study more broadly: The effect of the anti-CD2 antibody siplizumab on alloreactive T-cell subsets was examined in allogeneic mixed lymphocyte reactions constructed from human PBMCs. Study-wide conclusions, independent of this receptor: Because sequences at frequencies below about 10^-5 were poorly captured, only a minor fraction of alloreactive clones could be mapped back to unstimulated subsets. Roughly 80-95% of proliferating CD4+ or CD8+ clones could not be assigned a naive or memory phenotype. The cumulative frequency of alloreactive sequences traceable to unstimulated CD4+ memory T cells was significantly reduced by siplizumab. No functional confirmation was obtained for the suppressive function of proliferating Tregs from siplizumab cultures. Among mappable alloreactive CD4+ clones, an average Treg-derived fraction of about 69% was observed with siplizumab, compared with roughly 27% in control reactions. Unstimulated naive T cells appeared more diverse than memory T cells, and naive cells seemed to contribute substantially to the alloresponse.

Trimming removed 5 bases from V and 6 bases from J; the gene matches leave 8 bases unexplained. The germline V gene encodes CDR1 SGHTA and CDR2 FQGTGA. Taken from cysteine to phenylalanine, the CDR3 has 15 residues. The DNA shown is the 45-base CDR3, in frame from base 1. The sequence derives from a human donor in good health. Material: memory CD4+ T cells sorted from blood. The cell subset or site label for this specimen denotes: unstimulated CD4+ memory T cells. The chain is encoded by TRBV7-3 joined to TRBJ2-1, and 9 junction bases match TRBD2. The CDR3 loop reads CASSPLSGGSNEQFF. In nucleotide form, the sequence is TGTGCCAGCAGCCCCCTTAGCGGGGGTAGCAATGAGCAGTTCTTC.